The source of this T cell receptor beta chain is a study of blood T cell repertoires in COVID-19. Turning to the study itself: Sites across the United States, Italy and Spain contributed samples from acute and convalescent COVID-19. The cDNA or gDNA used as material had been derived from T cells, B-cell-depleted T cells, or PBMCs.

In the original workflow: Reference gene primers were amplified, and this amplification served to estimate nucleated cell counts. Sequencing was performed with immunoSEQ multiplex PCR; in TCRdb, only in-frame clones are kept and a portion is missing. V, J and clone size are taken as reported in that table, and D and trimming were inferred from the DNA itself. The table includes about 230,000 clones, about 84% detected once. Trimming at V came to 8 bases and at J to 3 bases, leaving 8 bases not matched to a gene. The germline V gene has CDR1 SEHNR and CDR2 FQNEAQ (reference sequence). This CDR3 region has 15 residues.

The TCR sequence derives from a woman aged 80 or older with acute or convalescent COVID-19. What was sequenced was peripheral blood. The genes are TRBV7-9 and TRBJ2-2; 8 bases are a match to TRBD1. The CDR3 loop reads CASGGRGLDTGELFF. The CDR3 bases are TGTGCCAGCGGAGGCAGGGGGCTTGACACCGGGGAGCTGTTTTTT.